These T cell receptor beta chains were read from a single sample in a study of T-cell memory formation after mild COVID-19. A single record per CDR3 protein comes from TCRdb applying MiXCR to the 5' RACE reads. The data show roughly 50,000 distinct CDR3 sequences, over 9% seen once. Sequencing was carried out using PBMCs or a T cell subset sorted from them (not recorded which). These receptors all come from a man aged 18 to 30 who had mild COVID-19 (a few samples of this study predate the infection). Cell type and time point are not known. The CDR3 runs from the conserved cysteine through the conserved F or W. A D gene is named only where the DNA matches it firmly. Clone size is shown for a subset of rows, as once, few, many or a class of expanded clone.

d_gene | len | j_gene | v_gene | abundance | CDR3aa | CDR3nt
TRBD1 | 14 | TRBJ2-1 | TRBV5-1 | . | CASSSGTGNYEQFF | TGCGCCAGCAGCTCTGGGACAGGGAACTACGAGCAGTTCTTC
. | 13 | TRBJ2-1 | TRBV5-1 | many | CASRVDSYNEQFF | TGCGCCAGCAGGGTAGACAGCTACAATGAGCAGTTCTTC
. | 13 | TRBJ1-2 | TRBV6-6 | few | CASQAGANYGYTF | TGTGCCAGTCAGGCGGGCGCGAACTATGGCTACACCTTC
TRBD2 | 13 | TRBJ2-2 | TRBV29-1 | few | CSVGLAGPGELFF | TGCAGCGTTGGACTAGCGGGACCCGGGGAGCTGTTTTTT
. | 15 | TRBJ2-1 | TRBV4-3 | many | CASSQDLGVYNEQFF | TGCGCCAGCAGCCAAGATCTGGGGGTTTACAATGAGCAGTTCTTC
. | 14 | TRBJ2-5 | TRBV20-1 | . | CSAPDTGDQETQYF | TGCAGTGCTCCCGATACGGGGGACCAAGAGACCCAGTACTTC
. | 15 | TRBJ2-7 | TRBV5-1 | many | CASSSLTDPGNEQYF | TGCGCCAGCAGCTCATTGACTGACCCAGGGAACGAGCAGTACTTC
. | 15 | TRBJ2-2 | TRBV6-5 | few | CASSARRGWTGELFF | TGTGCCAGCAGTGCCCGACGGGGATGGACCGGGGAGCTGTTTTTT
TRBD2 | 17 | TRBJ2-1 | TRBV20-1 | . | CSASSPSGGRSYNEQFF | TGCAGTGCTAGCTCCCCTAGCGGGGGGCGCTCCTACAATGAGCAGTTCTTC
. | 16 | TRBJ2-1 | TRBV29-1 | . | CSVEVRGGVSYNEQFF | TGCAGCGTTGAAGTTCGCGGCGGGGTCTCCTACAATGAGCAGTTCTTC
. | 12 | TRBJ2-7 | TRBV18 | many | CASSSPENEQYF | TGTGCCAGCTCATCACCGGAAAACGAGCAGTACTTC
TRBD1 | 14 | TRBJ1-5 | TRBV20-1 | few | CSGLGDRADIAQHF | TGCAGTGGATTGGGGGACAGGGCTGATATAGCCCAGCATTTT
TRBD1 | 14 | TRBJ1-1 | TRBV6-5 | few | CASRKDRGETEAFF | TGTGCCAGCCGGAAGGACAGGGGTGAAACTGAAGCTTTCTTT
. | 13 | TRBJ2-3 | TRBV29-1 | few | CSVARGSGDTQYF | TGCAGCGTTGCAAGAGGGAGTGGAGATACGCAGTATTTT
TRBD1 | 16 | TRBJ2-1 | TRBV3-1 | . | CASSRPTGGSYNEQFF | TGTGCCAGCAGCCGCCCGACAGGGGGCTCCTACAATGAGCAGTTCTTC
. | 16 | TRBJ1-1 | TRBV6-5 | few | CASRSIRGLANTEAFF | TGTGCCAGCAGATCTATTCGGGGACTGGCGAACACTGAAGCTTTCTTT